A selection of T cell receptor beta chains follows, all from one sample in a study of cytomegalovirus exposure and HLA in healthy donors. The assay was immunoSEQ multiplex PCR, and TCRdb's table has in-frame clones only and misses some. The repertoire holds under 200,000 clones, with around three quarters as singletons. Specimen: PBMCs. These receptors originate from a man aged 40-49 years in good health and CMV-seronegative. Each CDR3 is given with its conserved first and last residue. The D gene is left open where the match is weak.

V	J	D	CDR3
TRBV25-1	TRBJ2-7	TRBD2	CASSGTRLGEQYF
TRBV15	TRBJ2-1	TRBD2	CATSPPGGLAAYNEQFF
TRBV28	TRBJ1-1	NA	CASSTPTARATEAFF
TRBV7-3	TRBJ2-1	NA	CASSSPGAYNEQFF
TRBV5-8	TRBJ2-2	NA	CASSLLQRLNTGELFF
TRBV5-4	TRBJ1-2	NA	CASSPGQGQDYGYTF
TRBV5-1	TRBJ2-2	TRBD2	CASSAGDSGGELFF
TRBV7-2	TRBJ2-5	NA	CASSSRTQETQYF
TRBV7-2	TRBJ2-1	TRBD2	CASSIRTSGSNEQFF
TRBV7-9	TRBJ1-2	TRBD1	CASSLLWDSYGYTF
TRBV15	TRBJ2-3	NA	CATSRTPSPDTQYF
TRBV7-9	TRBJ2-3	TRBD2	CASRDLTGQAGGSTDTQYF
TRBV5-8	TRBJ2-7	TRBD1	CASSLEDRKGEQYF
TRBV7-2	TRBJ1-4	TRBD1	CASSAAGGMANEKLFF
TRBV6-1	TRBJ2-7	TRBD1	CASTGQGPYEQYF
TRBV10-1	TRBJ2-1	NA	CASSTSGYSNEQFF
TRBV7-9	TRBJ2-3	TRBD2	CASSFPPGLAGGDTQYF
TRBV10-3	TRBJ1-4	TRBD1	CAISGDRGNEKLFF
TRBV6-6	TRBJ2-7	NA	CASSYVPGDYEQYF
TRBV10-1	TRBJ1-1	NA	CASSEQAKPRNEAFF
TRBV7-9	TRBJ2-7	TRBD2	CASSQERETPYEQYF
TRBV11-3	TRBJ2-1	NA	CASSPKLALPGNEQFF
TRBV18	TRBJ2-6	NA	CASAGGASGANVLTF
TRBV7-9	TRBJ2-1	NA	CASSLGHEQFF
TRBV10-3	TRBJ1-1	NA	CATWGGALNTEAFF
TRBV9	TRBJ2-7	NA	CASSVGGNYEQYF
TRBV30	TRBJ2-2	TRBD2	CAWSARTSGDTGELFF
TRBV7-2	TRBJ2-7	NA	CASSLRLWTYEQYF
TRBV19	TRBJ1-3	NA	CASSQGPGVGNTIYF
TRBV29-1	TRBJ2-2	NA	CSVDGVMNTGELFF
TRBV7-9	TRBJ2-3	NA	CASSLKQGLLPDTQYF
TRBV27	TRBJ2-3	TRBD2	CASSRLAGSTDTQYF
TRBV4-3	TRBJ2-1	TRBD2	CASSQDKELAGIDEQFF